These 4 T cell receptor beta chains originate from one sample sequenced in a study of OX40 agonist ivuxolimab in advanced cancers. The protocol was immunoSEQ multiplex PCR, while the TCRdb copy is restricted to in-frame clones and leaves out a portion. The sample records 45,000 to 60,000 clones, 75% to 85% being singletons. Specimen: CD4+ or CD8+ T cells sorted from blood, collected in a trial of the OX40 agonist ivuxolimab. Receptors originate from an adult with an advanced solid tumor such as melanoma, head and neck, liver or kidney cancer.

There are a few counts of this clone. V and J are TRBV5-6 and TRBJ1-2; TRBD1 matches at 7 bases. The junction had 7 bases not matched to a gene; V was cut back by 4 bases and J by 1 base. This CDR3 has 15 residues. Germline assignment: CDR1 SGHDT and CDR2 YYEEEE. The CDR3 DNA sequence: TGTGCCAGCAGCGCCCGGGACAGAATTAACTATGGCTACACCTTC. This translates into CASSARDRINYGYTF.

V is TRBV6-5 and J is TRBJ1-2; TRBD1 is a possible D gene (5 bases). V was clipped by 5 bases and J by 8 bases, with 18 bases between them. Germline values: CDR1 MNHEY, CDR2 SVGAGI. This CDR3 has 14 amino acids. In nucleotides, the CDR3 is TGTGCCAGCAGTCTTACCGGGACGCCGGGGGGCTACACCTTC. It yields the protein CASSLTGTPGGYTF.

V is TRBV27 and J is TRBJ2-7, with TRBD2 identical over 7 bases. This CDR3 is built from 15 residues. Germline values: CDR1 MNHEY, CDR2 SMNVEV (reference sequence). The junction had 12 bases not matched to a gene; V was cut back by 9 bases and J by 1 base. The CDR3 bases are TGTGCCAGTTCTTCGGTGGGACTAACATCCTACGAGCAGTACTTC. Protein: CASSSVGLTSYEQYF.

The genes are TRBV15 and TRBJ1-2; D remains unclear. The CDR3 runs to 12 residues. Germline V CDR1 and CDR2: LNHNV, YYDKDF (reference sequence). V was shortened by 0 bases and J by 8 bases, with 7 bases between the two germline ends. The CDR3 reads CATSRDSGGYTF. CDR3 nucleotides: TGTGCCACCAGCAGAGATAGTGGAGGCTACACCTTC.